The T cell receptor (beta chain) described here comes from a study of blood T cell repertoires in COVID-19. Assay: immunoSEQ multiplex PCR; the TCRdb copy retains only in-frame clones and omits some. In the table there are more than 150,000 clones, more than 85% of which are singletons. In germline, CDR1 is SQVTM, CDR2 ANQGSEA. Germline trimming cut 7 bases from V and 7 bases from J; bases unmatched to any gene: 3. This CDR3 is built from 11 residues. V and J are TRBV29-1 and TRBJ2-2; 7 bases match TRBD1. The receptor's source is a woman aged 65 to 85 with acute or convalescent COVID-19. The specimen was peripheral blood. The CDR3, as DNA: TGCAGCGCCCACAGGGGCGGGGAGCTGTTTTTT. This gives the protein CSAHRGGELFF.